The 10 T cell receptor beta chains reported below all come from one sample, sequenced in a study of blood T cell repertoires in COVID-19 (dated by TCRdb to about 2020). The method was the immunoSEQ multiplex PCR assay. TCRdb carries this immuneACCESS record with in-frame sequences only. Its versions omit some clonotypes, under half of them owing to an unresolved V gene in the studies checked, with the rest unexplained. The sample yields fewer than 300,000 clones; approximately 89% were counted once. Over 2% of the sample is held by the ten biggest clonotypes. The source material was peripheral blood. The receptor set was obtained from a woman under 40 with COVID-19, enrolled during active disease.

The V and J genes are TRBV7-8 and TRBJ2-7; D remains unclear. V was cut by 5 bases and J by 1 base, with 6 bases left in between. The V gene's germline CDR1 is SGHVS and CDR2 FQNEAQ. CDR3 size: 12 residues. The CDR3 spells CASSQQSYEQYF. CDR3 DNA: TGTGCCAGCAGCCAACAGTCCTACGAGCAGTACTTC.

The chain recombines TRBV30 with TRBJ1-3; D perhaps matches TRBD1 (6 bases). The germline V and J ends were trimmed by 2 bases and 4 bases, with 9 bases remaining between them. Germline CDR1 is GTSNPN and CDR2 is SVGIG (reference sequence). There are 13 residues in the CDR3. The CDR3 nucleotides read TGTGCCTGGAGTCTCGGACAGGGAAACACCATATATTTT. Amino acid sequence: CAWSLGQGNTIYF. Full variable domain (remainder filled in from reference TRBV30 and TRBJ1-3): SQTIHQWPATLVQPVGSPLSLECTVEGTSNPNLYWYRQAAGRGLQLLFYSVGIGQISSEVPQNLSASRPQDRQFILSSKKLLLSDSGFYLCAWSLGQGNTIYFGEGSWLTVV.

This rearrangement joins TRBV30 to TRBJ2-7; D gene ambiguous. Trimming left V 2 bases short and J 5 bases short, with 7 bases between. This CDR3 region has 11 residues. Per the germline V gene, CDR1 is GTSNPN and CDR2 is SVGIG (reference sequence). The DNA for the CDR3 is TGTGCCTGGAGTAGTAGAAACGAGCAGTACTTC. It is translated as CAWSSRNEQYF.

This chain connects TRBV21-1 to TRBJ1-1. TRBV21-1 is given as a pseudogene. This CDR3 contains 16 residues. Written as DNA, the CDR3 is TGTGCCAGCAGCAAAGAGGGGGGGGGCGAACGGCCCGAAGCTTTCTTT. Encoded protein: CASSKEGGGERPEAFF.

This clone has a single count. The rearrangement joins TRBV5-6 to TRBJ2-3; D unresolved. The ends were cut back, 1 base at V and 6 bases at J, with 9 bases in the middle. Germline assignment: CDR1 SGHDT and CDR2 YYEEEE. CDR3 length: 13 amino acids. CDR3 amino acids: CASSLTFSDTQYF. The CDR3 DNA reads TGTGCCAGCAGCTTGACTTTCTCGGATACGCAGTATTTT.

This sequence joins TRBV11-2 and TRBJ2-3; 9 positions agree with TRBD2. V gave up 6 bases and J gave up 8 bases; unmatched junction bases: 18. The germline V gene has CDR1 SGHAT and CDR2 FQNNGV. The CDR3 is 17 amino acids. The CDR3 protein is CASSPSAPASGIGTQYF. The DNA of the CDR3 is TGTGCCAGCAGTCCCTCAGCCCCAGCTAGCGGGATAGGTACGCAGTATTTT.

V and J are TRBV29-1 and TRBJ1-1; D might be TRBD1 (6 bases). Germline V gene lookup returns CDR1 SQVTM and CDR2 ANQGSEA. The CDR3 has 12 amino acids. The V end was cut by 8 bases, the J end by 3 bases, with 13 bases between. The CDR3 reads CSINRADTEAFF. The CDR3 nucleotides are TGCAGCATTAACAGGGCCGACACTGAAGCTTTCTTT.

The V call is TRBV5-4, the J call TRBJ2-3; TRBD2 matches 16 bases. CDR1 and CDR2 from the germline V gene are SGHNT and YYREEE (reference sequence). The CDR3 runs to 16 residues. Germline trimming cut 4 bases from V and 8 bases from J; bases unmatched to any gene: 7. The CDR3 bases are TGTGCCAGCAGCGGGGGACTAGCGGGAGGGCCCTCTACGCAGTATTTT. It translates to CASSGGLAGGPSTQYF.

This rearrangement joins TRBV27 to TRBJ2-1; D remains unclear. The CDR3 contains 14 residues. Between the trimmed V and J ends, which lost 3 bases and 8 bases, there was a span of 14 bases. Germline V gives CDR1 MNHEY, CDR2 SMNVEV (reference sequence). In DNA form, the CDR3 reads TGTGCCAGCAGTTTCGCTGGCCCAGGCTATGAGCAGTTCTTC. It translates to CASSFAGPGYEQFF.

The V call is TRBV28, the J call TRBJ1-1; perhaps TRBD1 as D (6 bases). Trimming removed 6 bases at V and 0 bases at J, with 20 bases between. Germline values: CDR1 MDHEN, CDR2 SYDVKM. The CDR3 runs to 17 residues. In DNA form, the CDR3 reads TGTGCCAGCAGCACCAAACAGGGTGGGTTTATGAACACTGAAGCTTTCTTT. Translation: CASSTKQGGFMNTEAFF.